This TCR beta chain comes out of a study of T cell changes during pregnancy in multiple sclerosis. V dropped 4 bases and J dropped 9 bases, with 16 bases sitting between them. In germline, CDR1 is MNHEY, CDR2 SVGAGI. The length of the CDR3 is 14 residues. The method was immunoSEQ multiplex PCR; TCRdb's version includes in-frame clones alone and lacks a portion of them. The table includes 50,000 or so clones, roughly nine tenths detected once. The clonotype comes from a female donor in good health, enrolled as a control in a pregnancy study. The gene calls are TRBV6-5 and TRBJ2-1, with D possibly being TRBD2 (5 bases). Sequenced material: CD4+ T cells from peripheral blood mononuclear cells, taken after pregnancy. The CDR3 bases are TGTGCCAGCAGTTCTGACGGCGGGTGGGGTGAGCAGTTCTTC. It encodes CASSSDGGWGEQFF.